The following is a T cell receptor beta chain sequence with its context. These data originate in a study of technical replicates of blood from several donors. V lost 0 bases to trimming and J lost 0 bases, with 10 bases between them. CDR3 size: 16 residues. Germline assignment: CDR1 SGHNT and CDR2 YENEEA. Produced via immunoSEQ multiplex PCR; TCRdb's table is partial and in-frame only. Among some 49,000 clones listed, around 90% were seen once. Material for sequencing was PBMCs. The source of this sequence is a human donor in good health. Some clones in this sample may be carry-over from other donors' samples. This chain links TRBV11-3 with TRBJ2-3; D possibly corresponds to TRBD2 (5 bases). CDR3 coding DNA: TGTGCCAGCAGCTTAGATAGTCCGGGGAGCACAGATACGCAGTATTTT. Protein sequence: CASSLDSPGSTDTQYF. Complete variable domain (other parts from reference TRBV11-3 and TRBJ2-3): EAGVVQSPRYKIIEKKQPVAFWCNPISGHNTLYWYLQNLGQGPELLIRYENEEAVDDSQLPKDRFSAERLKGVDSTLKIQPAELGDSAVYLCASSLDSPGSTDTQYFGPGTRLTVL.